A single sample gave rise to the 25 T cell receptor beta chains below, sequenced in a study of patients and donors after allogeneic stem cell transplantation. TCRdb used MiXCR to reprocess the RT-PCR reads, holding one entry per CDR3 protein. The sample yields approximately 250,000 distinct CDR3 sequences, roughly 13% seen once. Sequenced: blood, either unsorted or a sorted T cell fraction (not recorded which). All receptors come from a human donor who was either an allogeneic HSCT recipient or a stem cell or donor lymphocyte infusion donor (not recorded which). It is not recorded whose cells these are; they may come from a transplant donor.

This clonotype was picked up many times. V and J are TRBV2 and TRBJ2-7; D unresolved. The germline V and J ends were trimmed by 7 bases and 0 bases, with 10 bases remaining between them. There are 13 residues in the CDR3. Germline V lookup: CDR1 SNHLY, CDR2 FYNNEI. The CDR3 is CASTDGYSYEQYF. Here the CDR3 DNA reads TGTGCCAGCACCGACGGCTACTCCTACGAGCAGTACTTC.

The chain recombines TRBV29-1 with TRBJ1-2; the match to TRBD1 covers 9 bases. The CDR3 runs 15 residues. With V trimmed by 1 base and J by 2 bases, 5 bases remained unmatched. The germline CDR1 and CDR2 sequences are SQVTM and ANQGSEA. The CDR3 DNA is TGCAGCGTTGAAGGGGCACAGGGGGCAAACTATGGCTACACCTTC. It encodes CSVEGAQGANYGYTF.

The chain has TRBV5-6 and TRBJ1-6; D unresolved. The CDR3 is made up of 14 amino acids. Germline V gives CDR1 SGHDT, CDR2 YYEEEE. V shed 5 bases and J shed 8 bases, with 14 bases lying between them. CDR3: CASRYAEPDSPLHF. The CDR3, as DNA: TGTGCCAGCAGATATGCGGAGCCCGATTCACCCCTCCACTTT. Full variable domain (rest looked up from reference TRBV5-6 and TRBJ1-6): DAGVTQSPTHLIKTRGQQVTLRCSPKSGHDTVSWYQQALGQGPQFIFQYYEEEERQRGNFPDRFSGHQFPNYSSELNVNALLLGDSALYLCASRYAEPDSPLHFGNGTRLTVT.

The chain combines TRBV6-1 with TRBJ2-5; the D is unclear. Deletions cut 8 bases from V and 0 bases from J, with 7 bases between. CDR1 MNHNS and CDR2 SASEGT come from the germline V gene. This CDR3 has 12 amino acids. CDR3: CASVFNQETQYF. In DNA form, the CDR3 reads TGTGCCAGCGTATTTAACCAAGAGACCCAGTACTTC.

CDR3 nucleotides: TGTGCCAGTAGTATAGGGTCGTTGAACACTGAAGCTTTCTTT. Translated, it gives CASSIGSLNTEAFF. The V call is TRBV19, the J call TRBJ1-1; unclear D gene. Trimming cost V 1 base and J 0 bases, with 6 bases left between them. Germline loops: CDR1 LNHDA, CDR2 SQIVND (reference sequence). The CDR3 length is 14 residues.

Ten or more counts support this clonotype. The CDR3 bases are TGTGCCAGCGAGGGTTCTAGCGGGAGTTCCTACGAGCAGTACTTC. Encoded protein: CASEGSSGSSYEQYF. This chain uses TRBV6-1 with TRBJ2-7; 10 positions agree with TRBD2. The V and J ends lost 8 bases and 1 base, in that order; junction bases with no gene match: 8. Germline-derived CDR1 and CDR2 are MNHNS and SASEGT. The CDR3 contains 15 residues.

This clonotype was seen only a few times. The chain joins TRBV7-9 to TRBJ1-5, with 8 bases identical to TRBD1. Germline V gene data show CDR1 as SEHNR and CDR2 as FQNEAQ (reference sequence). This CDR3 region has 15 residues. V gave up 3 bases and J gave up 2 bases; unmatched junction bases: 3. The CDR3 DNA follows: TGTGCCAGCAGCTTTGGGACAGGTGGCAATCAGCCCCAGCATTTT. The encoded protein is CASSFGTGGNQPQHF.

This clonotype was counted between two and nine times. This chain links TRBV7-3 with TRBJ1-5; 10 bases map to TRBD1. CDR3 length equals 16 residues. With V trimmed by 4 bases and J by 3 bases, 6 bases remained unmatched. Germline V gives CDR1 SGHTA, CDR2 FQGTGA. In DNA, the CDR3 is TGTGCCAGCAGCTCCAAGACAGGGGGCTACAATCAGCCCCAGCATTTT. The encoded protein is CASSSKTGGYNQPQHF.

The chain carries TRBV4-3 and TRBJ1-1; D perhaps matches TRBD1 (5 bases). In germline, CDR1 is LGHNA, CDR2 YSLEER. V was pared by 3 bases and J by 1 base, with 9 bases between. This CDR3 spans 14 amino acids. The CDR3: CASSQLQANTEAFF. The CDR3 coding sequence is TGCGCCAGCAGCCAGCTACAGGCGAACACTGAAGCTTTCTTT.

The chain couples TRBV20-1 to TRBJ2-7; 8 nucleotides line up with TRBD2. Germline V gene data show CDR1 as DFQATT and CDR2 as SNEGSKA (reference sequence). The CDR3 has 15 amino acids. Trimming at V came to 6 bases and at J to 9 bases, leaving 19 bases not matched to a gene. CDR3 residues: CSAPYGASGSGGQYF. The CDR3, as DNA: TGCAGTGCCCCTTACGGGGCTAGCGGGTCCGGCGGGCAGTACTTC.

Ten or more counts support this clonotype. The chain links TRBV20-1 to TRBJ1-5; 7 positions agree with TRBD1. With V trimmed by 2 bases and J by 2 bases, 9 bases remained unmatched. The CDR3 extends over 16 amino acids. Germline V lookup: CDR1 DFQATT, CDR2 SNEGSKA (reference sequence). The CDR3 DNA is TGCAGTGCTAGAAACCGAGACAGGGCTGGCAATCAGCCCCAGCATTTT. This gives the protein CSARNRDRAGNQPQHF.

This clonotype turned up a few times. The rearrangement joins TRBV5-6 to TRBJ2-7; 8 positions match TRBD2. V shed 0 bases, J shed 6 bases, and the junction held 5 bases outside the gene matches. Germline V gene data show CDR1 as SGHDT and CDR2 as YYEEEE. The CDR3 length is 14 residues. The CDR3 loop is CASSLATSGAEQYF. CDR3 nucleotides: TGTGCCAGCAGCTTGGCCACTAGCGGAGCCGAGCAGTACTTC.

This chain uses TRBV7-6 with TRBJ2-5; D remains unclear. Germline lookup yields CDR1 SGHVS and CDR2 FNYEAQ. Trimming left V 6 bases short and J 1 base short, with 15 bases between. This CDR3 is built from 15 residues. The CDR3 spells CASSDLVGSQETQYF. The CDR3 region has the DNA TGTGCCAGCAGTGATCTAGTGGGTAGCCAAGAGACCCAGTACTTC.

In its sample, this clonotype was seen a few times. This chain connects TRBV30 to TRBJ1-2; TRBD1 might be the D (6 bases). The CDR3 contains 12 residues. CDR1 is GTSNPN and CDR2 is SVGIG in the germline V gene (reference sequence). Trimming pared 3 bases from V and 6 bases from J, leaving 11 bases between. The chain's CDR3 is CAWRGAGDGYTF. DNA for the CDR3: TGTGCCTGGAGGGGGGCTGGGGATGGCTACACCTTC. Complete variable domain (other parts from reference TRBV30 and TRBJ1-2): SQTIHQWPATLVQPVGSPLSLECTVEGTSNPNLYWYRQAAGRGLQLLFYSVGIGQISSEVPQNLSASRPQDRQFILSSKKLLLSDSGFYLCAWRGAGDGYTFGSGTRLTVV.

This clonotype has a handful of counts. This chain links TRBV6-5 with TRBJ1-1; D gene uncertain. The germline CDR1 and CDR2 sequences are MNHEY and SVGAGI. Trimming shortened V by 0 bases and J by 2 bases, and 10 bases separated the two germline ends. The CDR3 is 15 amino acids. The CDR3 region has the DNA TGTGCCAGCAGTTACTCTGAATACCGCAACACTGAAGCTTTCTTT. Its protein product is CASSYSEYRNTEAFF.

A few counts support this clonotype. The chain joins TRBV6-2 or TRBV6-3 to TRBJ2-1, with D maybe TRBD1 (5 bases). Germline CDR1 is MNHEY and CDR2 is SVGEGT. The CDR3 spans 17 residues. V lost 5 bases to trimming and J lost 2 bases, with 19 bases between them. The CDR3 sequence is CASSLPRYRTTYNEQFF. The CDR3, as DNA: TGTGCCAGCAGTCTCCCTCGGTACAGGACGACCTACAATGAGCAGTTCTTC.

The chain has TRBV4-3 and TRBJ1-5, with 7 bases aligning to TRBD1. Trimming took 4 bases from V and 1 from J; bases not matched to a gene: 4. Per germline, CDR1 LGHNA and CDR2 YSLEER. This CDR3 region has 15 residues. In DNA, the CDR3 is TGCGCCAGCAGCCCACAGACAGGGAGCAATCAGCCCCAGCATTTT. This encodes CASSPQTGSNQPQHF.

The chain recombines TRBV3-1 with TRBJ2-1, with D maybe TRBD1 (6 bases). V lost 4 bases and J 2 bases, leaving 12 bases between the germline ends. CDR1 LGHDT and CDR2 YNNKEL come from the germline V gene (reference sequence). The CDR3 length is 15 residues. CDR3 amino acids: CASSRPGQAYNEQFF. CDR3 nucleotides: TGTGCCAGCAGCCGACCGGGACAAGCCTACAATGAGCAGTTCTTC.

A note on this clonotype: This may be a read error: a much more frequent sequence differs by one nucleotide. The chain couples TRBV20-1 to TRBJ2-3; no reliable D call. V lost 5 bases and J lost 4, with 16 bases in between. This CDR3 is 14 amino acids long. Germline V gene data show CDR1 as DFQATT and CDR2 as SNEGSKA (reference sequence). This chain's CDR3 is CSAWAMLLPDTQYF. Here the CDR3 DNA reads TGCAGTGCTTGGGCCATGCTCCTTCCAGATACGCAGTATTTT.

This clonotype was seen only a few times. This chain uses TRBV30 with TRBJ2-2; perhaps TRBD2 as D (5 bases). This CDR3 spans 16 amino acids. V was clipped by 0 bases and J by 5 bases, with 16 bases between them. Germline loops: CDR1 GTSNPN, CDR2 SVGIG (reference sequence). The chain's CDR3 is CAWSVRGSSGTGELFF. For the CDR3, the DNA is TGTGCCTGGAGTGTACGTGGCAGTTCGGGGACCGGGGAGCTGTTTTTT.

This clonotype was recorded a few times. The DNA of the CDR3 is TGCAGTGCTAGAGAAACCGACAGGGGGGGTGAAAACATTCAGTACTTC. Protein: CSARETDRGGENIQYF. This rearrangement joins TRBV20-1 to TRBJ2-4; TRBD1 matches at 9 bases. CDR3 size: 16 residues. Germline V lookup: CDR1 DFQATT, CDR2 SNEGSKA (reference sequence). Losses at the gene ends were 0 bases for V and 5 bases for J; bases not matched to a gene: 8.

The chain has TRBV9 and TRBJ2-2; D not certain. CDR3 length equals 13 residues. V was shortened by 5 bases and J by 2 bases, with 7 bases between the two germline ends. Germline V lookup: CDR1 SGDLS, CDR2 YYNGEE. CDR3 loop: CASRARNTGELFF. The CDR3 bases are TGTGCCAGCAGGGCCAGAAACACCGGGGAGCTGTTTTTT.

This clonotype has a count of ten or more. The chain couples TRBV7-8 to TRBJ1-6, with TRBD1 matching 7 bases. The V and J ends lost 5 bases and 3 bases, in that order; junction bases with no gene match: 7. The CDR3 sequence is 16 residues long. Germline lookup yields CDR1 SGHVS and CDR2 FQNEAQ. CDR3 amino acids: CASSQTGVGYNSPLHF. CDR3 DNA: TGTGCCAGCAGCCAAACAGGGGTTGGCTATAATTCACCCCTCCACTTT.

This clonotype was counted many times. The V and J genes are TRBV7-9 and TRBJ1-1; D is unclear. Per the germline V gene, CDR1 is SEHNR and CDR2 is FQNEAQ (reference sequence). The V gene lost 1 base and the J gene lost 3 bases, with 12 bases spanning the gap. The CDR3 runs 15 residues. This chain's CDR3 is CASSLVGGSDTEAFF. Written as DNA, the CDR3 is TGTGCCAGCAGCTTAGTGGGCGGGTCAGACACTGAAGCTTTCTTT.

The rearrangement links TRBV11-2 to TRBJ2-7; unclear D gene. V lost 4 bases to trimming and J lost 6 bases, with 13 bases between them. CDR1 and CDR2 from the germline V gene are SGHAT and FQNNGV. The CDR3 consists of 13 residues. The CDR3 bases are TGTGCCAGCAGCTCCAAAAGGTCTGGCGAGCAGTACTTC. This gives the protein CASSSKRSGEQYF.